Below are 13 T cell receptor beta chains sequenced from a single sample in a study of shared clonotypes between healthy human individuals (dated by TCRdb to the early 2020s). The receptor library was made with the immunoSEQ multiplex PCR assay. Imported from immuneACCESS, the table was reduced by TCRdb to in-frame sequences with V and J called. These copies leave out some clones; in studies compared against another copy, an unresolved V gene accounts for under half, and the cause of the remainder is not known. The sample includes fewer than 1 million clones, with 96% observed a single time. Less than 0.25% of the sample lies in the top ten. CD8 naive samples were CD45RO-negative cells positively selected for CCR7, giving a CD45RA+CCR7+ population that excluded TemRA cells. Sequencing was done on a sample of naive CD8+ T cells sorted from blood. The label giving this sample's cell subset or site can be read as: CD45RA+CCR7+. The receptor source for this set is a man between 25 and 39 years old in good health.

The chain employs TRBV27 and TRBJ1-5; 10 nucleotides agree with TRBD1. This CDR3 is 13 amino acids long. V shed 6 bases and J 6 bases; nucleotides not matched to a gene: 2. Germline V gene sequence: CDR1 MNHEY, CDR2 SMNVEV (reference sequence). The chain's CDR3 is CASRGQGSQPQHF. The CDR3 bases are TGTGCCAGCAGGGGACAGGGGAGTCAGCCCCAGCATTTT.

A single count supports this clone. The rearrangement joins TRBV13 to TRBJ2-1; maybe TRBD2 (6 bases). V dropped 6 bases and J dropped 7 bases, with 16 bases sitting between them. Germline V lookup: CDR1 PRHDT, CDR2 FYEKMQ (reference sequence). The CDR3 is 14 amino acids. The CDR3 sequence: CASRSGLARNEQFF. CDR3 DNA sequence: TGTGCCAGCAGATCGGGTCTAGCGAGGAATGAGCAGTTCTTC.

The chain uses TRBV11-2 and TRBJ2-1; D call uncertain. Deletions cut 5 bases from V and 6 bases from J, with 14 bases between. This CDR3 region has 14 residues. The germline gives CDR1 SGHAT, CDR2 FQNNGV. The CDR3 DNA reads TGTGCCAGCAGCCGACTCCCACACCCCAATGAGCAGTTCTTC. Translated: CASSRLPHPNEQFF.

The chain uses TRBV7-9 and TRBJ1-1, with D possibly being TRBD1 (6 bases). The germline gives CDR1 SEHNR, CDR2 FQNEAQ (reference sequence). This CDR3 is 14 amino acids long. Trimming removed 4 bases from V and 5 bases from J, with 14 bases in between. CDR3 bases: TGTGCCAGCAGCTCCGTACAGGGTGGGACTGAAGCTTTCTTT. It encodes CASSSVQGGTEAFF.

V is TRBV7-9 and J is TRBJ1-1; TRBD1 might be the D (5 bases). CDR1 SEHNR and CDR2 FQNEAQ come from the germline V gene (reference sequence). V lost 8 bases to trimming and J lost 0 bases, with 16 bases between them. There are 15 residues in the CDR3. In DNA form, the CDR3 reads TGTGCCAGCGTCCAGGGAATGGTTTTGAACACTGAAGCTTTCTTT. Amino acids: CASVQGMVLNTEAFF.

V is TRBV5-6 and J is TRBJ2-7; 7 bases match TRBD2. The CDR3 totals 17 residues. CDR1 and CDR2 (germline): SGHDT, YYEEEE. Unmatched junction bases numbered 14, after V lost 3 bases and J lost 2 bases. DNA of the CDR3: TGTGCCAGCAGCTACCGCTTTACCCAGGGACTAACCTACGAGCAGTACTTC. This sequence encodes CASSYRFTQGLTYEQYF.

In its sample, this clone was seen a few times. This rearrangement joins TRBV7-9 to TRBJ2-3, with D unresolved. The germline gives CDR1 SEHNR, CDR2 FQNEAQ (reference sequence). The CDR3 length is 13 residues. V lost 8 bases and J 8 bases, leaving 17 bases between the germline ends. The CDR3 nucleotides are TGTGCCAGCTCCGATGGCCCCCTGGCTACGCAGTATTTT. Protein product: CASSDGPLATQYF.

Remarks on this clone: This sample includes further DNA sequences coding for the same CDR3. The CDR3 loop reads CASSPGQGAGELFF. The CDR3 DNA follows: TGTGCCAGCAGCCCTGGACAGGGTGCCGGGGAGCTGTTTTTT. This chain uses TRBV27 with TRBJ2-2; 8 bases are a match to TRBD1. Germline V lookup: CDR1 MNHEY, CDR2 SMNVEV (reference sequence). J was trimmed by 6 bases and V by 6 bases; bases with no gene match: 6. This CDR3 spans 14 amino acids.

The J gene is TRBJ2-1, the V gene TRBV4-1; 10 nucleotides agree with TRBD2. Looked up from germline, CDR1 is MGHRA and CDR2 is YSYEKL. Losses at the gene ends were 0 bases for V and 7 bases for J; bases not matched to a gene: 18. This CDR3 is 20 amino acids long. The CDR3 protein is CASSQDPVSTIAGGGNEQFF. The CDR3 region has the DNA TGCGCCAGCAGCCAAGATCCCGTTTCCACCATAGCGGGAGGTGGTAATGAGCAGTTCTTC.

With respect to this clone: This sample also contains other DNA sequences that code for the same CDR3. The chain joins TRBV9 to TRBJ2-5; 7 positions match TRBD1. CDR1 is SGDLS and CDR2 is YYNGEE in the germline V gene. V was clipped by 4 bases and J by 3 bases; unmatched bases: 6. The CDR3 covers 14 residues. The DNA of the CDR3 is TGTGCCAGCAGCCCCTGGGACAGAGAAGAGACCCAGTACTTC. Encoded protein: CASSPWDREETQYF.

Worth noting for this clone: At the DNA level, this CDR3 is encoded by other sequences in the same sample as well. The chain employs TRBV7-9 and TRBJ2-7; D unresolved. V shed 5 bases and J shed 3 bases, with 14 bases lying between them. This CDR3 has 14 residues. The germline gives CDR1 SEHNR, CDR2 FQNEAQ (reference sequence). CDR3 nucleotide sequence: TGTGCCAGCAGCCTTAGGACGGACGTCTACGAGCAGTACTTC. The encoded protein is CASSLRTDVYEQYF.

This chain joins TRBV11-2 and TRBJ2-5; 9 bases align to TRBD2. Germline CDR1 SGHAT, CDR2 FQNNGV. This CDR3 is 17 amino acids long. With 1 base clipped from V and 0 bases from J, the junction kept 6 bases outside the gene matches. CDR3 residues: CASSLVGEREDQETQYF. DNA for the CDR3: TGTGCCAGCAGCTTAGTTGGTGAGCGGGAGGACCAAGAGACCCAGTACTTC.

The chain recombines TRBV7-9 with TRBJ2-5, with unresolved D. Germline-derived CDR1 and CDR2 are SEHNR and FQNEAQ (reference sequence). The V end was cut by 3 bases, the J end by 2 bases, with 16 bases between. This CDR3 comprises 16 residues. CDR3 amino acids: CASSFIANGPQETQYF. Here the CDR3 DNA reads TGTGCCAGCAGCTTCATAGCCAATGGACCTCAAGAGACCCAGTACTTC.